Given below is one T cell receptor beta chain in context. Its cognate antigen is unknown. This sample stems from a study of T cell repertoires in cytomegalovirus infection. For the study at large: Indicated by public TCR beta signatures were CMV infection and matching HLA type.

A single record per CDR3 protein comes from TCRdb applying MiXCR to the reads. There are roughly 500,000 distinct CDR3 sequences in the sample; 15% to 20% occur only once, and roughly a quarter lies in the top ten. Study-wide results and limits: CMV-specific TCR beta clonotypes restricted by HLA-C were the ones dominating the ex vivo response.

V shed 4 bases and J 4 bases; nucleotides not matched to a gene: 8. The CDR3 is 15 residues long. Per the germline V gene, CDR1 is SGDLS and CDR2 is YYNGEE. The gene calls are TRBV9 and TRBJ2-3, with 8 bases fitting TRBD2. Sequenced material: CD8+ T cells from PBMCs. The origin of this receptor is a human donor in good health (CMV status not recorded). Some clones in this sample may be carry-over from other donors' samples. This CDR3 is CASSSWSGGSDTQYF. CDR3 bases: TGTGCCAGCAGCTCCTGGAGCGGGGGCTCAGATACGCAGTATTTT.